A single sample is the source of the 20 T cell receptor beta chains below, sequenced in a study of cytomegalovirus exposure and HLA in healthy donors. Primers for the PCR totalled 60 Vbeta and 13 Jbeta. Assay: immunoSEQ multiplex PCR; the TCRdb copy retains only in-frame clones and omits some. The data hold some 130,000 clones, with roughly 80% observed a single time. Sequencing was performed on PBMCs. These TCRs come from a boy aged 5-17 years in good health and CMV-seronegative.

CDR3 loop: CSAGTAPRETQYF. CDR3 coding DNA: TGCAGCGCCGGGACAGCCCCCCGGGAGACCCAGTACTTC. The chain carries TRBV29-1 and TRBJ2-5, with TRBD1 matching over 7 bases. J was trimmed by 5 bases and V by 7 bases; bases with no gene match: 10. From germline, CDR1 is SQVTM and CDR2 ANQGSEA. The CDR3 length is 13 residues.

The rearrangement uses TRBV15 and TRBJ1-2; the match to TRBD1 covers 8 bases. Germline V CDR1 and CDR2: LNHNV, YYDKDF (reference sequence). This CDR3 region has 14 residues. V was pared by 3 bases and J by 7 bases, with 7 bases of the junction left unmatched. The CDR3 DNA reads TGTGCCACCAGCAGGGACAGGGCAGGGGGTGGCTACACCTTC. The encoded protein is CATSRDRAGGGYTF.

The rearrangement links TRBV7-2 to TRBJ1-3, with 8 bases matching TRBD1. J gave up 3 bases and V 6 bases, and 10 bases lay outside the gene matches. This CDR3 has 16 amino acids. Per the germline V gene, CDR1 is SGHTA and CDR2 is FQGNSA. The CDR3 here is CASRLASGGSGNTIYF. In DNA, the CDR3 is TGTGCCAGCAGACTGGCGTCAGGGGGCAGTGGAAACACCATATATTTT.

CDR3 nucleotides: TGCGCCAGCAGCTTGGAGCTTGGGCTTGGCTACACCTTC. It yields the protein CASSLELGLGYTF. The genes are TRBV5-1 and TRBJ1-2; the D is unclear. Germline V gene sequence: CDR1 SGHRS, CDR2 YFSETQ. V was clipped by 0 bases and J by 7 bases, with 10 bases between them. The CDR3 is made up of 13 amino acids. The whole variable domain, remainder taken from reference TRBV5-1 and TRBJ1-2, is KAGVTQTPRYLIKTRGQQVTLSCSPISGHRSVSWYQQTPGQGLQFLFEYFSETQRNKGNFPGRFSGRQFSNSRSEMNVSTLELGDSALYLCASSLELGLGYTFGSGTRLTVV.

This chain links TRBV4-1 with TRBJ2-5; no firm D call. The germline CDR1 and CDR2 sequences are MGHRA and YSYEKL. V gave up 2 bases and J gave up 4 bases, with 11 bases separating them. CDR3 size: 14 residues. The CDR3 sequence is CASSQIQSSETQYF. CDR3 coding DNA: TGCGCCAGCAGCCAAATACAGTCCTCAGAGACCCAGTACTTC.

The V gene is TRBV20-1, the J gene TRBJ2-7; D is undetermined. Germline-derived CDR1 and CDR2 are DFQATT and SNEGSKA (reference sequence). The germline V and J ends were trimmed by 5 bases and 3 bases, with 8 bases remaining between them. This CDR3 has 11 amino acids. CDR3 in amino acids: CSAGSHYEQYF. CDR3 nucleotide sequence: TGCAGTGCTGGTAGTCACTACGAGCAGTACTTC.

J is TRBJ2-4 and V is TRBV14, with TRBD2 as a possible D gene (5 bases). From germline, CDR1 is SGHDN and CDR2 FVKESK. Trimming pared 3 bases from V and 0 bases from J, leaving 9 bases between. The CDR3 loop spans 15 amino acids. In DNA, the CDR3 is TGTGCCAGCAGCCACCGGACTCTAGCCAAAAACATTCAGTACTTC. Its protein product is CASSHRTLAKNIQYF.

The chain carries TRBV4-2 and TRBJ1-4; D unresolved. The germline gives CDR1 LGHNA, CDR2 YNFKEQ. Trimming cost V 8 bases and J 0 bases, with 13 bases left between them. The CDR3 contains 15 residues. CDR3 nucleotide sequence: TGTGCCAGCTGCCGGGCCTTTTCAACTAATGAAAAACTGTTTTTT. Amino acid sequence: CASCRAFSTNEKLFF.

The chain carries TRBV30 and TRBJ2-5, with TRBD1 matching 7 bases. Germline lookup yields CDR1 GTSNPN and CDR2 SVGIG (reference sequence). The CDR3 is 15 residues long. V gave up 4 bases and J gave up 3 bases; unmatched junction bases: 11. The CDR3 region has the DNA TGTGCCTGGAACCCCGGGACAGCGATAAAAGAGACCCAGTACTTC. The encoded protein is CAWNPGTAIKETQYF.

This clone was detected only a few times. The V gene is TRBV7-2, the J gene TRBJ1-1; TRBD1 might be the D (6 bases). This CDR3 has 13 amino acids. Trimming removed 5 bases from V and 8 bases from J, with 15 bases in between. CDR1 is SGHTA and CDR2 is FQGNSA in the germline V gene. The CDR3 loop is CASSPDRFREAFF. Written as DNA, the CDR3 is TGTGCCAGCAGCCCTGACAGGTTTAGGGAAGCTTTCTTT.

The chain has TRBV30 and TRBJ1-5; the D gene is possibly TRBD1 (5 bases). V gave up 3 bases and J gave up 5 bases, with 11 bases separating them. CDR1 is GTSNPN, CDR2 SVGIG, per germline (reference sequence). The CDR3 contains 13 residues. This chain's CDR3 is CAWSARVDQPQHF. CDR3 sequence (DNA): TGTGCCTGGAGCGCCAGGGTGGATCAGCCCCAGCATTTT. The variable domain in full, with the rest retrieved from reference TRBV30 and TRBJ1-5, is SQTIHQWPATLVQPVGSPLSLECTVEGTSNPNLYWYRQAAGRGLQLLFYSVGIGQISSEVPQNLSASRPQDRQFILSSKKLLLSDSGFYLCAWSARVDQPQHFGDGTRLSIL.

This clone was detected once. In the same sample, other DNA sequences code for this CDR3. The chain combines TRBV27 with TRBJ2-7; 11 nucleotides agree with TRBD2. The CDR3 is made up of 14 amino acids. J was trimmed by 7 bases and V by 3 bases; bases with no gene match: 5. CDR1 is MNHEY, CDR2 SMNVEV, per germline (reference sequence). The CDR3 nucleotides are TGTGCCAGCAGTTTGCGACTAGCGGGATATGAGCAGTACTTC. This gives the protein CASSLRLAGYEQYF.

This chain joins TRBV5-1 and TRBJ2-7, with D perhaps matching TRBD1 (5 bases). The CDR3 is made up of 16 amino acids. Germline assignment: CDR1 SGHRS and CDR2 YFSETQ. V was cut by 1 base and J by 0 bases, with 14 bases left in between. The CDR3 loop reads CASSLFQRGSSYEQYF. In nucleotides, the CDR3 is TGCGCCAGCAGCTTGTTCCAAAGGGGAAGCTCCTACGAGCAGTACTTC.

The chain employs TRBV9 and TRBJ2-7; 8 bases align to TRBD2. Per the germline V gene, CDR1 is SGDLS and CDR2 is YYNGEE. The CDR3 has 16 residues. V lost 0 bases and J lost 0; bases outside the gene matches: 5. The CDR3 region is CASSVESSGISYEQYF. DNA of the CDR3: TGTGCCAGCAGCGTAGAAAGTAGCGGGATCTCCTACGAGCAGTACTTC.

The V gene is TRBV9, the J gene TRBJ2-3; 7 bases agree with TRBD1. Germline values: CDR1 SGDLS, CDR2 YYNGEE. The CDR3 spans 15 residues. V was clipped by 3 bases and J by 0 bases; unmatched bases: 4. The CDR3 region has the DNA TGTGCCAGCAGCGACCGGGACAGAAGCACAGATACGCAGTATTTT. Translation: CASSDRDRSTDTQYF.

This chain joins TRBV11-3 and TRBJ2-5; 12 bases match TRBD1. Germline CDR1 is SGHNT and CDR2 is YENEEA. The CDR3 contains 16 residues. Losses at the gene ends were 5 bases for V and 0 bases for J; bases not matched to a gene: 4. DNA for the CDR3: TGTGCCAGCAGCCTAGGGACAGGGGGCAACCAAGAGACCCAGTACTTC. This translates into CASSLGTGGNQETQYF.

In regard to this clone: The final CDR3 position lacks the conserved phenylalanine or tryptophan, pointing to a likely read error. CDR3 region: CASSPQGYGYTL. The CDR3 nucleotides are TGCGCCAGTTCGCCTCAGGGCTATGGCTACACCCTC. The V call is TRBV5-1, the J call TRBJ1-2; TRBD1 might be the D (5 bases). Trimming removed 8 bases at V and 4 bases at J, with 12 bases between. Looked up from germline, CDR1 is SGHRS and CDR2 is YFSETQ. This CDR3 has 12 amino acids.

V gene TRBV6-1 combines with J gene TRBJ1-1, with D tentatively TRBD1 (6 bases). V was pared by 0 bases and J by 5 bases, with 13 bases between. CDR1 and CDR2 from the germline V gene are MNHNS and SASEGT. This CDR3 spans 15 amino acids. Here the CDR3 reads CASSEAGQRGTEAFF. For the CDR3, the DNA is TGTGCCAGCAGTGAAGCCGGTCAGAGGGGGACTGAAGCTTTCTTT.

The chain links TRBV6-5 to TRBJ2-7; TRBD2 matches 9 bases. The CDR3 covers 13 residues. From germline, CDR1 is MNHEY and CDR2 SVGAGI. Unmatched junction bases numbered 4, after V lost 6 bases and J lost 4 bases. CDR3 nucleotide sequence: TGTGCCAGCAGGGGACTAGCCTCGTACGAGCAGTACTTC. Its translation: CASRGLASYEQYF.

Notes on this clone: The sample holds other DNA sequences that translate to the same CDR3. The chain carries TRBV30 and TRBJ2-5; D is perhaps TRBD2 (6 bases). This CDR3 has 12 residues. V was trimmed by 0 bases and J by 4 bases, leaving 6 bases between them. Germline V gene lookup returns CDR1 GTSNPN and CDR2 SVGIG (reference sequence). The CDR3 sequence is CAWSVAGETQYF. The CDR3 coding sequence is TGTGCCTGGAGTGTAGCGGGAGAGACCCAGTACTTC.